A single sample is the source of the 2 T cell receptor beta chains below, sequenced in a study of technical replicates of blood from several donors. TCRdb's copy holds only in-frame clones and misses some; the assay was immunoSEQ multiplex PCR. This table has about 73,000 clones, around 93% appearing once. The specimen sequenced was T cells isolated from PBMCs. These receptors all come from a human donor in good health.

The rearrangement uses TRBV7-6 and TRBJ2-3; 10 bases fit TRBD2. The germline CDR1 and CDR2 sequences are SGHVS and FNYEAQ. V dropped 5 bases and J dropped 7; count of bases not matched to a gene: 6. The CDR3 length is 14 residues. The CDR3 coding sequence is TGTGCCAGCAGCCTAGAGCGGGGGGGATATACGCAGTATTTT. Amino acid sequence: CASSLERGGYTQYF. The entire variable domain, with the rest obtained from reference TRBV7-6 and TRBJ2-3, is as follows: GAGVSQSPRYKVTKRGQDVALRCDPISGHVSLYWYRQALGQGPEFLTYFNYEAQQDKSGLPNDRFSAERPEGSISTLTIQRTEQRDSAMYRCASSLERGGYTQYFGPGTRLTVL.

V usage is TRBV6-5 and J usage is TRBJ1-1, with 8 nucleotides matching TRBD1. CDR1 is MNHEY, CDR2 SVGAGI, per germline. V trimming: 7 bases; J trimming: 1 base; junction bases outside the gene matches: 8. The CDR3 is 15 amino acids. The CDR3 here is CASKLSGTGNTEAFF. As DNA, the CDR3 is TGTGCCAGCAAACTCTCCGGGACAGGGAACACTGAAGCTTTCTTT.